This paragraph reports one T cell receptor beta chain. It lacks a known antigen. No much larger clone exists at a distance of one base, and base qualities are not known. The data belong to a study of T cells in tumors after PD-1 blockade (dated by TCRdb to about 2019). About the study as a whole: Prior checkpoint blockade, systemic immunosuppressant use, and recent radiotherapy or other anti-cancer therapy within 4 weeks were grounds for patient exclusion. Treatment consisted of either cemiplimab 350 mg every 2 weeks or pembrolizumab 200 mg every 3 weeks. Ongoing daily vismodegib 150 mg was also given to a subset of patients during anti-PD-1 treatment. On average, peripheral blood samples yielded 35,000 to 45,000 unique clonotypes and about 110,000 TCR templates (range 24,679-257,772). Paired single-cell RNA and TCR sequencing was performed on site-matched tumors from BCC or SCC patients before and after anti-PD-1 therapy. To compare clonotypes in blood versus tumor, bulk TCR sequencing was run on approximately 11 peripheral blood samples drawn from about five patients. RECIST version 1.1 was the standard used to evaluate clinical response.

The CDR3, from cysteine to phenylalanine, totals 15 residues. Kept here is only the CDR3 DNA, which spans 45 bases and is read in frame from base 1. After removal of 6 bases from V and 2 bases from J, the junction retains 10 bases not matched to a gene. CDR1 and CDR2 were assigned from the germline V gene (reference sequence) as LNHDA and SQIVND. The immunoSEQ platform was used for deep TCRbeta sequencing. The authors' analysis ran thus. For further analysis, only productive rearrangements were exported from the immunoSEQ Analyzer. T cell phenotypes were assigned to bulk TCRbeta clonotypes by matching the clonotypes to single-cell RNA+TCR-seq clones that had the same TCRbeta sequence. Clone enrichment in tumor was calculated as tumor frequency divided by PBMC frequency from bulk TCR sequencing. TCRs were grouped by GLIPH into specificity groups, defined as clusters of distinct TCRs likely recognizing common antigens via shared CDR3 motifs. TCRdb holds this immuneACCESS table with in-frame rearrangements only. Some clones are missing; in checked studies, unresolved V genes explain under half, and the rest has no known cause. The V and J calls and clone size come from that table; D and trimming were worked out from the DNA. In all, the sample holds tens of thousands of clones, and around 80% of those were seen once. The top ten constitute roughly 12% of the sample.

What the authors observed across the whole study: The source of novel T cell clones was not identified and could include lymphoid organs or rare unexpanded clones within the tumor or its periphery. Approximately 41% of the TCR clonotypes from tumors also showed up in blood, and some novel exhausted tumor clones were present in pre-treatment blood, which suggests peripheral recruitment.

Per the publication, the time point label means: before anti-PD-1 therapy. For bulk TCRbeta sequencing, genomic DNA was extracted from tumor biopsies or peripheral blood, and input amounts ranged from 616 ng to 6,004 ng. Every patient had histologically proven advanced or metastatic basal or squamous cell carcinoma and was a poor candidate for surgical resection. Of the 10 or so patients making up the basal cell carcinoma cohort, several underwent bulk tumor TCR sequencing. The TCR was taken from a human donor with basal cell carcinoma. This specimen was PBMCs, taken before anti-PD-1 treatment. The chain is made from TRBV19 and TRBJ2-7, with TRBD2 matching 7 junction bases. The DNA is TGTGCCAGTAGGATGCGGGGGTCAGCTACCTACGAGCAGTACTTC. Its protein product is CASRMRGSATYEQYF. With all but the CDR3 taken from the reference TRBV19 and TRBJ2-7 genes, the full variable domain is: DGGITQSPKYLFRKEGQNVTLSCEQNLNHDAMYWYRQDPGQGLRLIYYSQIVNDFQKGDIAEGYSVSREKKESFPLTVTSAQKNPTAFYLCASRMRGSATYEQYFGPGTRLTVT.